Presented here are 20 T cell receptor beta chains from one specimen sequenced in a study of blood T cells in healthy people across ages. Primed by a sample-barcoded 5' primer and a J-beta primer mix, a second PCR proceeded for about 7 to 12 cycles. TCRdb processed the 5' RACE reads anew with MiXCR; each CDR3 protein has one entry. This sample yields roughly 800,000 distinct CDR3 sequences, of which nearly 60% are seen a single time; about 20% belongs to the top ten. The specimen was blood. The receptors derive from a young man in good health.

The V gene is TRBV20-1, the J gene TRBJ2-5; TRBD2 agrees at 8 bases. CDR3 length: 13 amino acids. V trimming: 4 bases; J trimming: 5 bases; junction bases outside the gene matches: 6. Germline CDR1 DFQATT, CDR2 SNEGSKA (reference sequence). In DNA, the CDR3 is TGCAGTGCTATGGCGGGGGGCGTGGAGACCCAGTACTTC. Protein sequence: CSAMAGGVETQYF.

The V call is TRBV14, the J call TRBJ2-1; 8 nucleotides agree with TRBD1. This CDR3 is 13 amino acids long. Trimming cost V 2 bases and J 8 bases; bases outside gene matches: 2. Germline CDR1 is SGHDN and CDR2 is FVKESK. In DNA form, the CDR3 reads TGTGCCAGCAGCCAATCGACAGGGGATGAGCAGTTCTTC. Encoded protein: CASSQSTGDEQFF.

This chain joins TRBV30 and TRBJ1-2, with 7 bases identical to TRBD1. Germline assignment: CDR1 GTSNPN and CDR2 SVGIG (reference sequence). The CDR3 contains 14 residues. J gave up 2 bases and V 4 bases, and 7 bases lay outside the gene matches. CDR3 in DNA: TGTGCCTGGAACCGGGGGACAGCCAACTATGGCTACACCTTC. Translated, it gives CAWNRGTANYGYTF.

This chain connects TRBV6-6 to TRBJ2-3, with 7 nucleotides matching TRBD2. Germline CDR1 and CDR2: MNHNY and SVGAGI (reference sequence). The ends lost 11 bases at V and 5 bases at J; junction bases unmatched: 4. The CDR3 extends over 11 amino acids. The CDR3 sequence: CASGGLDTQYF. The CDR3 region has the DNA TGTGCCTCGGGGGGTTTAGATACGCAGTATTTT.

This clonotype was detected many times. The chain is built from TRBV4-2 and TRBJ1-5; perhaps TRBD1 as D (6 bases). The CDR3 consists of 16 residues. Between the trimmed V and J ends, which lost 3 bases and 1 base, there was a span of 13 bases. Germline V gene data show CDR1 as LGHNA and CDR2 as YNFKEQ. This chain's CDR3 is CASSQAGGESNQPQHF. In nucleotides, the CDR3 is TGTGCCAGCAGCCAGGCCGGGGGCGAAAGCAATCAGCCCCAGCATTTT.

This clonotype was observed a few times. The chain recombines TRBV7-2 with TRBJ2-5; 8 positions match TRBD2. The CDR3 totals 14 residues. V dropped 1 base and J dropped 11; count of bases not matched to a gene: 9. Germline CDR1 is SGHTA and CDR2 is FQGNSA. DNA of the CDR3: TGTGCCAGCAGCTTAGACGGGACTAGAAGGCGGCAGTACTTC. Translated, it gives CASSLDGTRRRQYF.

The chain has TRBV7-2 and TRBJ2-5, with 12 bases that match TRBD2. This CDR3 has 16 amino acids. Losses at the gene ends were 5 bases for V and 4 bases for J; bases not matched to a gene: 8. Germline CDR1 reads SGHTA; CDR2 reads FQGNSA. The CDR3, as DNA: TGTGCCAGCAGCGCCATGCTAGCGGGAGGGTCAGAGACCCAGTACTTC. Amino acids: CASSAMLAGGSETQYF. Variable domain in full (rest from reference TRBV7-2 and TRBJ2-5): GAGVSQSPSNKVTEKGKDVELRCDPISGHTALYWYRQSLGQGLEFLIYFQGNSAPDKSGLPSDRFSAERTGGSVSTLTIQRTQQEDSAVYLCASSAMLAGGSETQYFGPGTRLLVL.

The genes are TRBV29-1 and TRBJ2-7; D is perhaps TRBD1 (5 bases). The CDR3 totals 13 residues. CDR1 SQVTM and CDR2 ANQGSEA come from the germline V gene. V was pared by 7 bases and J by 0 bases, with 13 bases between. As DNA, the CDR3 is TGCAGCGCCATACAGGACACCTCCTACGAGCAGTACTTC. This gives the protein CSAIQDTSYEQYF.

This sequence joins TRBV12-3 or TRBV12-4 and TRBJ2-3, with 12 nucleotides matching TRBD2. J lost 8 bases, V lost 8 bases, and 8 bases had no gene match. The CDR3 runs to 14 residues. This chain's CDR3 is CASARLAGEFTQYF. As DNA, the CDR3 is TGTGCCAGCGCACGACTAGCGGGGGAATTTACGCAGTATTTT.

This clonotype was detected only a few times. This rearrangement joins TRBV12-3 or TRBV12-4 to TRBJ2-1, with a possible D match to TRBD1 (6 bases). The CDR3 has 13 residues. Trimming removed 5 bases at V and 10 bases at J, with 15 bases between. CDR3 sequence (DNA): TGTGCCAGCAGTCGAGGACAGTTGCGAGAGCAGTTCTTC. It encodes CASSRGQLREQFF.

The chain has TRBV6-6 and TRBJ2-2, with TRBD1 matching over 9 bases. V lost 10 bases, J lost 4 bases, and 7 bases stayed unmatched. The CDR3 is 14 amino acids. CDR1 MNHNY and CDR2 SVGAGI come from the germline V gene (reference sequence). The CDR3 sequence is CAIPGTGLTGELFF. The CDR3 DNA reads TGTGCCATACCCGGGACAGGGCTCACCGGGGAGCTGTTTTTT.

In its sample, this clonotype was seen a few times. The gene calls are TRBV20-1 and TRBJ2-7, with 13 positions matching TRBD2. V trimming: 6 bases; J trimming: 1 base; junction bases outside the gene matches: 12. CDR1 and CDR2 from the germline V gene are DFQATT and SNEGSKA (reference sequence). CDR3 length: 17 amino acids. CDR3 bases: TGCAGTGCAGCCAGACAGGGACTAGCGGGGCCTTCCTACGAGCAGTACTTC. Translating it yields CSAARQGLAGPSYEQYF.

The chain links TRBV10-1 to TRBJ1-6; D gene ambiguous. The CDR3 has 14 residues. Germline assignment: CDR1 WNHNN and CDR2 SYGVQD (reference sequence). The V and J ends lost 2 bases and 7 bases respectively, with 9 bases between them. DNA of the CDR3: TGCGCCAGCAGTGAGGGACGGATAAATTCACCCCTCCACTTT. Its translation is CASSEGRINSPLHF.

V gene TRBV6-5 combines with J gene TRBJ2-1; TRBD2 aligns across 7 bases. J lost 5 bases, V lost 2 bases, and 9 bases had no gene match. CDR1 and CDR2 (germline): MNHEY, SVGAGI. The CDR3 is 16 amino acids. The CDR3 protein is CASSYLAGVPNNEQFF. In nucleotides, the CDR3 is TGTGCCAGCAGTTACCTTGCGGGGGTCCCTAACAATGAGCAGTTCTTC.

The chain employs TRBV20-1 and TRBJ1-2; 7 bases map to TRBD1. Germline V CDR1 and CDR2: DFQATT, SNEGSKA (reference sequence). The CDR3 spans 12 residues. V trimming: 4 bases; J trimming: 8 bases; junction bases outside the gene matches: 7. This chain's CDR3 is CSAKEGARGYTF. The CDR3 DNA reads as TGCAGTGCTAAGGAGGGGGCAAGAGGCTACACCTTC.

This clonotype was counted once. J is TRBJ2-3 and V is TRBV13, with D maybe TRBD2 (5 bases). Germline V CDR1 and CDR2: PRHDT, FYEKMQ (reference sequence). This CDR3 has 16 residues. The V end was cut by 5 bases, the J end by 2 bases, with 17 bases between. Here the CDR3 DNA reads TGTGCCAGCAGCCCGTTCGACGAGGGAGTCACAGATACGCAGTATTTT. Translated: CASSPFDEGVTDTQYF. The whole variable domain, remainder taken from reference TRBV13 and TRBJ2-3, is AAGVIQSPRHLIKEKRETATLKCYPIPRHDTVYWYQQGPGQDPQFLISFYEKMQSDKGSIPDRFSAQQFSDYHSELNMSSLELGDSALYFCASSPFDEGVTDTQYFGPGTRLTVL.

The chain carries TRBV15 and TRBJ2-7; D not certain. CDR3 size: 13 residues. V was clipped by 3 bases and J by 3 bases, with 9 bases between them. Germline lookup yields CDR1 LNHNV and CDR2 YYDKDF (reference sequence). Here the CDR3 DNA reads TGTGCCACCAGCAGTGAGATTCGCTACGAGCAGTACTTC. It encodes CATSSEIRYEQYF.

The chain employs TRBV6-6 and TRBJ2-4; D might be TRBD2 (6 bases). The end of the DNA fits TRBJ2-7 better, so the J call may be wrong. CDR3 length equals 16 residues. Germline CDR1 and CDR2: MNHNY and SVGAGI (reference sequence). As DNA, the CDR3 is TGTGCCAGCAGTTACAGAGGGGACTTCGATTCCTACGAGCAGTACTTC. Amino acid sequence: CASSYRGDFDSYEQYF.

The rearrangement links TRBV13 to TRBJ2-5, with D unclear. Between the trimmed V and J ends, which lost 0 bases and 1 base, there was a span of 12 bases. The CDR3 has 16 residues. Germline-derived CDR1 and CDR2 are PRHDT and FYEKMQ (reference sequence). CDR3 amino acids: CASSLGLSQSQETQYF. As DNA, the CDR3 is TGTGCCAGCAGCTTAGGCCTAAGTCAATCCCAAGAGACCCAGTACTTC.

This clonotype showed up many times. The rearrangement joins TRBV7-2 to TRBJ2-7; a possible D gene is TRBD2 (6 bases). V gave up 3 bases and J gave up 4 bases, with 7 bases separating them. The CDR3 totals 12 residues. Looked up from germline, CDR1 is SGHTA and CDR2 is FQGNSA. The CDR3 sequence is CASSFAGYEQYF. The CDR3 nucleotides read TGTGCCAGCAGCTTTGCGGGGTACGAGCAGTACTTC.